This T cell receptor (beta chain) was recorded in a study of blood T cell repertoires in COVID-19. Study-level information: COVID-19 samples from acute and convalescent phases originated in the United States, Italy and Spain. The cDNA or gDNA used as material had been derived from T cells, B-cell-depleted T cells, or PBMCs.

In the authors' methods: Estimation of nucleated cell counts relied on the amplification of reference gene primers. Generated by immunoSEQ multiplex PCR, the TCRdb table keeps only in-frame clones and is missing some. That table furnishes V, J and clone size, whereas the DNA furnished D and trimming. The profile shows roughly 79,000 clones, 65% to 85% of them singletons. The sequence derives from a man aged 45-65 years with acute or convalescent COVID-19. Sequencing was carried out using peripheral blood.

CDR3 nucleotides: TGTGCCAGCACCGCCGACAGGGGGTTCGGCAATGAGCAGTTCTTC. Translated, it gives CASTADRGFGNEQFF. The V gene is TRBV11-1, the J gene TRBJ2-1; TRBD1 aligns across 9 bases. In germline, CDR1 is SGHAT, CDR2 FQDESV (reference sequence). This CDR3 is 15 amino acids long. With 7 bases clipped from V and 6 bases from J, the junction kept 10 bases outside the gene matches. Using reference TRBV11-1 and TRBJ2-1 for the parts outside the CDR3, the full variable domain is EAEVAQSPRYKITEKSQAVAFWCDPISGHATLYWYRQILGQGPELLVQFQDESVVDDSQLPKDRFSAERLKGVDSTLKIQPAELGDSAMYLCASTADRGFGNEQFFGPGTRLTVL.